Listed below are T cell receptor beta chains from one sample, sequenced in a study of early T cells in non-severe SARS-CoV-2 infection. TCRdb reanalysed the 5' RACE reads using MiXCR and keeps one entry per CDR3 protein. The table includes 70,000 to 95,000 distinct CDR3 sequences, 14% to 15% detected once. The material sequenced was whole blood. Source of these receptors: an adult who was a healthcare worker with PCR-confirmed SARS-CoV-2 infection or an uninfected control (not recorded which). CDR3s include the opening cysteine and the closing phenylalanine or tryptophan. Fields, in order: CDR3 protein, CDR3 DNA, clone size, D gene, J gene, V gene. The D gene is left open where the match is weak. Clone size is given for some rows only: seen once, a few or many times, or a class if the clone is expanded.

CDR3 protein: CASSLNNYGYTF
CDR3 DNA: TGTGCCAGCAGCCTTAATAACTATGGCTACACCTTC
clone size: few
D gene: .
J gene: TRBJ1-2
V gene: TRBV9

CDR3 protein: CAWGTVLDTIYF
CDR3 DNA: TGTGCCTGGGGAACGGTATTGGACACCATATATTTT
clone size: many
D gene: .
J gene: TRBJ1-3
V gene: TRBV30

CDR3 protein: CASSLSEMRGTDTQYF
CDR3 DNA: TGTGCCAGCAGCCTTTCGGAGATGCGGGGCACAGATACGCAGTATTTT
clone size: .
D gene: .
J gene: TRBJ2-3
V gene: TRBV3-1

CDR3 protein: CASKGVQETQYF
CDR3 DNA: TGTGCTAGTAAGGGGGTGCAAGAGACCCAGTACTTC
clone size: .
D gene: .
J gene: TRBJ2-5
V gene: TRBV12-5

CDR3 protein: CASSWGQPASGNTIYF
CDR3 DNA: TGTGCCAGCAGTTGGGGACAGCCCGCCTCTGGAAACACCATATATTTT
clone size: .
D gene: TRBD1
J gene: TRBJ1-3
V gene: TRBV12-3/TRBV12-4

CDR3 protein: CASSADPETQYF
CDR3 DNA: TGTGCCAGCAGCGCGGACCCAGAGACCCAGTACTTC
clone size: .
D gene: .
J gene: TRBJ2-5
V gene: TRBV7-9

CDR3 protein: CASSLSMTGVRKNSPLHF
CDR3 DNA: TGCGCCAGCAGCCTCTCTATGACAGGAGTAAGGAAAAATTCACCCCTCCACTTT
clone size: .
D gene: .
J gene: TRBJ1-6
V gene: TRBV4-1

CDR3 protein: CASSLAPSYNEQFF
CDR3 DNA: TGTGCCAGCAGCTTAGCGCCCAGCTACAATGAGCAGTTCTTC
clone size: many
D gene: .
J gene: TRBJ2-1
V gene: TRBV7-8

CDR3 protein: CAGSGPMNTEAFF
CDR3 DNA: TGTGCCGGGAGCGGGCCCATGAACACTGAAGCTTTCTTT
clone size: few
D gene: .
J gene: TRBJ1-1
V gene: TRBV6-2/TRBV6-3

CDR3 protein: CASSDHSGGAVYEQFF
CDR3 DNA: TGTGCCAGCAGCGATCATAGCGGGGGGGCAGTCTATGAGCAGTTCTTC
clone size: many
D gene: TRBD2
J gene: TRBJ2-1
V gene: TRBV9

CDR3 protein: CSARDNEQFF
CDR3 DNA: TGCAGTGCTAGGGACAATGAGCAGTTCTTC
clone size: many
D gene: .
J gene: TRBJ2-1
V gene: TRBV20-1

CDR3 protein: CASSEASITQYF
CDR3 DNA: TGTGCCAGCAGTGAAGCGTCAATCACCCAGTACTTC
clone size: .
D gene: .
J gene: TRBJ2-5
V gene: TRBV2

CDR3 protein: CAWSVLQSKHTEAFF
CDR3 DNA: TGTGCCTGGAGTGTACTACAGAGTAAACACACTGAAGCTTTCTTT
clone size: few
D gene: .
J gene: TRBJ1-1
V gene: TRBV30

CDR3 protein: CASRRTGTGGGYGYTF
CDR3 DNA: TGTGCCAGCAGGAGAACCGGGACAGGGGGCGGCTATGGCTACACCTTC
clone size: few
D gene: TRBD1
J gene: TRBJ1-2
V gene: TRBV7-2

CDR3 protein: CASTRLGNTGELFF
CDR3 DNA: TGTGCCAGCACAAGACTAGGGAACACCGGGGAGCTGTTTTTT
clone size: .
D gene: .
J gene: TRBJ2-2
V gene: TRBV12-3/TRBV12-4

CDR3 protein: CASSPRTEETQYF
CDR3 DNA: TGCGCCAGCAGCCCGCGGACCGAAGAGACCCAGTACTTC
clone size: .
D gene: .
J gene: TRBJ2-5
V gene: TRBV5-1

CDR3 protein: CASSSRRDLGWDTQYF
CDR3 DNA: TGTGCCAGCAGCTCCCGCCGAGACTTGGGGTGGGATACGCAGTATTTT
clone size: many
D gene: .
J gene: TRBJ2-3
V gene: TRBV3-1

CDR3 protein: CSAPLAGGKNIQYF
CDR3 DNA: TGCAGTGCGCCCCTAGCGGGGGGTAAAAACATTCAGTACTTC
clone size: .
D gene: TRBD2
J gene: TRBJ2-4
V gene: TRBV20-1

CDR3 protein: CASSLYPGTGELFF
CDR3 DNA: TGTGCCAGCAGTTTATATCCGGGGACCGGGGAGCTGTTTTTT
clone size: .
D gene: .
J gene: TRBJ2-2
V gene: TRBV12-3/TRBV12-4

CDR3 protein: CSASLNQGNYGYTF
CDR3 DNA: TGCAGTGCTAGCCTAAACCAAGGGAACTATGGCTACACCTTC
clone size: many
D gene: .
J gene: TRBJ1-2
V gene: TRBV20-1

CDR3 protein: CASSRSDTGANVLTF
CDR3 DNA: TGTGCCAGCAGCCGTTCAGACACTGGGGCCAACGTCCTGACTTTC
clone size: .
D gene: .
J gene: TRBJ2-6
V gene: TRBV3-1

CDR3 protein: CATLVGPPKGNSQPQHF
CDR3 DNA: TGCGCCACCCTCGTCGGTCCACCCAAAGGGAATTCTCAGCCCCAGCATTTT
clone size: few
D gene: .
J gene: TRBJ1-5
V gene: TRBV5-1

CDR3 protein: CASSLARQNNEQFF
CDR3 DNA: TGTGCCAGCAGCTTAGCGAGGCAGAACAATGAGCAGTTCTTC
clone size: many
D gene: .
J gene: TRBJ2-1
V gene: TRBV7-2

CDR3 protein: CASNSGSWTGELFF
CDR3 DNA: TGTGCCAGTAATTCCGGCAGCTGGACCGGGGAGCTGTTTTTT
clone size: .
D gene: .
J gene: TRBJ2-2
V gene: TRBV19

CDR3 protein: CSARGGHSTDTQYF
CDR3 DNA: TGCAGTGCTAGAGGCGGACATAGCACAGATACGCAGTATTTT
clone size: .
D gene: .
J gene: TRBJ2-3
V gene: TRBV20-1

CDR3 protein: CASSVLASNTGELFF
CDR3 DNA: TGTGCCAGCAGCGTCTTGGCATCGAACACCGGGGAGCTGTTTTTT
clone size: few
D gene: .
J gene: TRBJ2-2
V gene: TRBV9

CDR3 protein: CASSSAGTSGSSRTDTQYF
CDR3 DNA: TGTGCCAGCAGCTCCGCCGGGACTAGCGGGAGTTCACGCACAGATACGCAGTATTTT
clone size: .
D gene: TRBD2
J gene: TRBJ2-3
V gene: TRBV7-9

CDR3 protein: CASSQDPLLGRETQYF
CDR3 DNA: TGCGCCAGCAGCCAAGACCCGCTCCTAGGGCGGGAGACCCAGTACTTC
clone size: .
D gene: .
J gene: TRBJ2-5
V gene: TRBV4-1

CDR3 protein: CASSLGGTQYF
CDR3 DNA: TGTGCCAGCAGCTTGGGGGGTACGCAGTACTTC
clone size: many
D gene: .
J gene: TRBJ2-5
V gene: TRBV11-2

CDR3 protein: CASSPLLAAVNTEAFF
CDR3 DNA: TGTGCCAGCAGCCCCCTCTTGGCGGCGGTGAACACTGAAGCTTTCTTT
clone size: many
D gene: .
J gene: TRBJ1-1
V gene: TRBV28

CDR3 protein: CASSYMTGGSHNEQFF
CDR3 DNA: TGTGCCAGCAGTTATATGACGGGGGGGTCCCACAATGAGCAGTTCTTC
clone size: few
D gene: TRBD2
J gene: TRBJ2-1
V gene: TRBV6-6

CDR3 protein: CSARQGNTDTQYF
CDR3 DNA: TGCAGCGCCCGACAGGGTAATACAGATACGCAGTATTTT
clone size: .
D gene: TRBD1
J gene: TRBJ2-3
V gene: TRBV29-1

CDR3 protein: CASSGRTGPLYGYTF
CDR3 DNA: TGTGCCAGTAGTGGCCGGACAGGGCCCCTCTATGGCTACACCTTC
clone size: few
D gene: TRBD1
J gene: TRBJ1-2
V gene: TRBV19

CDR3 protein: CASSPTGGNTDTQYF
CDR3 DNA: TGTGCCAGCAGCCCAACAGGGGGTAATACAGATACGCAGTATTTT
clone size: many
D gene: TRBD1
J gene: TRBJ2-3
V gene: TRBV11-2

CDR3 protein: CSVDSRVSTEAFF
CDR3 DNA: TGCAGCGTTGACTCCCGGGTGAGCACTGAAGCTTTCTTT
clone size: many
D gene: .
J gene: TRBJ1-1
V gene: TRBV29-1

CDR3 protein: CASRIDRGNEKLFF
CDR3 DNA: TGTGCCAGCAGAATAGACAGGGGTAATGAAAAACTGTTTTTT
clone size: few
D gene: TRBD1
J gene: TRBJ1-4
V gene: TRBV6-1

CDR3 protein: CASGGLAGHETQYF
CDR3 DNA: TGCGCCAGCGGGGGACTAGCGGGCCATGAGACCCAGTACTTC
clone size: .
D gene: TRBD2
J gene: TRBJ2-5
V gene: TRBV10-2

CDR3 protein: CSARGANEKLFF
CDR3 DNA: TGCAGTGCTAGAGGGGCTAATGAAAAACTGTTTTTT
clone size: few
D gene: .
J gene: TRBJ1-4
V gene: TRBV20-1

CDR3 protein: CASSPGQRMGPQHF
CDR3 DNA: TGTGCCAGCAGCCCGGGACAGCGCATGGGTCCCCAGCATTTT
clone size: many
D gene: TRBD1
J gene: TRBJ1-5
V gene: TRBV7-6

CDR3 protein: CASSLQGSGGNQPQHF
CDR3 DNA: TGTGCCAGCAGTTTGCAGGGGAGTGGGGGCAATCAGCCCCAGCATTTT
clone size: .
D gene: .
J gene: TRBJ1-5
V gene: TRBV12-3/TRBV12-4

CDR3 protein: CASSLEAGTGANVLTF
CDR3 DNA: TGTGCCAGCAGCTTAGAAGCGGGAACTGGGGCCAACGTCCTGACTTTC
clone size: .
D gene: TRBD2
J gene: TRBJ2-6
V gene: TRBV7-3

CDR3 protein: CASSDRGPNQPQHF
CDR3 DNA: TGTGCCAGCAGCGACAGGGGCCCTAATCAGCCCCAGCATTTT
clone size: .
D gene: TRBD1
J gene: TRBJ1-5
V gene: TRBV12-3/TRBV12-4

CDR3 protein: CASSWGFFDNQPQHF
CDR3 DNA: TGTGCCAGCAGTTGGGGGTTTTTTGACAATCAGCCCCAGCATTTT
clone size: .
D gene: .
J gene: TRBJ1-5
V gene: TRBV27

CDR3 protein: CASSEFQGVSTDTQYF
CDR3 DNA: TGCGCCAGCAGTGAGTTCCAGGGGGTTAGCACAGATACGCAGTATTTT
clone size: .
D gene: TRBD1
J gene: TRBJ2-3
V gene: TRBV10-1

CDR3 protein: CASSKALRDGGLEQFF
CDR3 DNA: TGCGCCAGCAGTAAAGCTCTCCGGGACGGTGGACTTGAGCAGTTCTTC
clone size: .
D gene: .
J gene: TRBJ2-1
V gene: TRBV5-1

CDR3 protein: CASSQDRGLAPSSTDTQYF
CDR3 DNA: TGTGCCAGCAGCCAAGATCGAGGGCTAGCTCCATCTAGCACAGATACGCAGTATTTT
clone size: .
D gene: .
J gene: TRBJ2-3
V gene: TRBV3-1

CDR3 protein: CASTINRGGEKLFF
CDR3 DNA: TGTGCCAGCACCATCAACAGGGGAGGTGAAAAACTGTTTTTT
clone size: few
D gene: TRBD1
J gene: TRBJ1-4
V gene: TRBV2

CDR3 protein: CASSQGGGLGEQFF
CDR3 DNA: TGTGCCAGCAGCCAAGGTGGGGGTCTCGGTGAGCAGTTCTTC
clone size: few
D gene: .
J gene: TRBJ2-1
V gene: TRBV3-1

CDR3 protein: CASSPGAQGGLLDYGYTF
CDR3 DNA: TGCGCCAGCAGCCCCGGCGCACAGGGGGGCCTCCTCGACTATGGCTACACCTTC
clone size: .
D gene: TRBD1
J gene: TRBJ1-2
V gene: TRBV4-1

CDR3 protein: CSARDPTGPQETQYF
CDR3 DNA: TGCAGTGCTAGAGATCCGACAGGGCCCCAAGAGACCCAGTACTTC
clone size: many
D gene: TRBD1
J gene: TRBJ2-5
V gene: TRBV20-1

CDR3 protein: CASSPRGDTQYF
CDR3 DNA: TGTGCCAGCAGTCCACGGGGAGATACGCAGTATTTT
clone size: .
D gene: .
J gene: TRBJ2-3
V gene: TRBV27